A single sample is the source of the 6 T cell receptor beta chains below, sequenced in a study of monozygotic twins with inflammatory bowel disease. Following a re-call of the 5' RACE reads, TCRdb has one entry per CDR3 protein and lacks DNA. The table for this sample gives 200,000 to 250,000 distinct CDR3 sequences. Sequencing used blood. The receptor source for this set is a human donor with ulcerative colitis or Crohn's disease, or a healthy co-twin of an affected twin (not recorded which).

V is TRBV29-1 and J is TRBJ1-2; TCRdb's assignment of TRBD1 cannot be checked, as there is no DNA. The germline gives CDR1 SQVTM, CDR2 ANQGSEA. The CDR3 is 13 residues long. CDR3 amino acids: CSVETGTVYGYTF.

V and J are TRBV6-5 and TRBJ1-4. Germline CDR1 reads MNHEY; CDR2 reads SVGAGI. The CDR3 covers 14 residues. The CDR3 is CASSYSTGAREVFF.

V usage is TRBV7-3 and J usage is TRBJ1-1. This CDR3 has 13 residues. The germline V gene has CDR1 SGHTA and CDR2 FQGTGA. The CDR3 region is CASSARQNTEAFF.

This chain uses TRBV6-1 with TRBJ1-6; absent DNA, TCRdb's TRBD1 call cannot be checked. The CDR3 runs 16 residues. In germline, CDR1 is MNHNS, CDR2 SASEGT. The CDR3 sequence is CASSMGQSSYNSPLHF.

The chain employs TRBV20-1 and TRBJ2-7. The germline V gene encodes CDR1 DFQATT and CDR2 SNEGSKA (reference sequence). This CDR3 comprises 14 residues. The CDR3 spells CSALFRWRSYEQYF.

The chain joins TRBV10-3 to TRBJ2-5; TCRdb's D call, TRBD1, is unchecked because there is no DNA. This CDR3 spans 15 amino acids. From germline, CDR1 is ENHRY and CDR2 SYGVKD. The CDR3 loop is CAIGRQSGFIETQYF.